The T cell receptor (beta chain) under discussion was sequenced for a study of T cells in Graves' hyperthyroidism and ophthalmopathy (dated 2019 in TCRdb). Turning to the overall study: Peripheral blood was sampled at the time of initial diagnosis, prior to any treatment. To identify TCR V-J signatures that set the groups apart, the researchers used a discovery cohort of 100 patients, made up of roughly 40 with Graves' ophthalmopathy and some 56 with stable Graves' hyperthyroidism. Prospective prediction of ophthalmopathy was tested in an independent validation cohort consisting of 18 hyperthyroidism patients and about 17 patients who later progressed to ophthalmopathy. For training and testing, the 100 or so patients in the discovery cohort were randomly divided in a 7:3 ratio. The study also compared thyroid tissue and blood T-cell repertoires from about 6 Graves' hyperthyroidism patients. After sampling, hyperthyroidism patients received methimazole starting at 30 mg daily, and ophthalmopathy patients received high-dose intravenous methylprednisolone. The paper reports TCR Vbeta CDR3 sequencing of roughly 140 peripheral blood samples: approximately 41 ophthalmopathy, roughly 80 hyperthyroidism and 17 progressor patients. On the study overall, not on this receptor specifically: No statistical method was used to set the sample size in advance, and investigators knew the group allocation. Ophthalmopathy was separated from stable hyperthyroidism by a 13 V-J signature model, with 87.88% sensitivity and roughly 84% specificity obtained in cross-validation and 80%/75% obtained in testing. Most expanded thyroid clonotypes (frequency above 0.001) were also detected in blood, suggesting blood repertoires may reflect thyroid immune responses. In validation, progression to ophthalmopathy was predicted by the model with 70.59% sensitivity and 72.22% specificity, a median of 6.5 months before onset.

This clonotype has more than one count but fewer than ten. Its antigen target is currently unknown. Base qualities are not provided; no much larger clone lies one nucleotide away. The junction shows trimming of 7 bases on V and 0 bases on J, plus 16 bases between the germline ends. From the cysteine up to the phenylalanine, the CDR3 has a length of 16 residues. The sequence is cut down to CDR3 DNA, 48 bases in frame from base 1. As encoded in the germline V gene, CDR1 is MNHNS while CDR2 is SASEGT. Moderately to severely active disease, a Clinical Activity Score of at least 3, a NOSPECS grade of at least 4, and a duration under 3 months were present in ophthalmopathy patients. Any patient with an uncontrolled infection, another autoimmune disease, pregnancy or lactation was excluded. Diagnoses relied on clinical symptoms, serum thyroxine and TRAb, thyroid ultrasound and orbital computed tomography. PBMCs were separated from 7.5 to 10 ml of fresh peripheral blood using Ficoll-Paque density gradient centrifugation. Trizol reagent was used to extract total RNA, and RNA quality was then checked on an Agilent 2100 Bioanalyzer.

The TCR beta CDR3 regions were amplified from the RNA transcripts. The TCR CDR3 was subjected to a first round of RT-PCR using the HTBI primer set and the Qiagen OneStep RT-PCR kit. A second multiplex PCR round built the libraries, followed by size selection and purification. Libraries were sequenced paired-end with 100 bp reads on an Illumina HiSeq2000. Processing in the source paper ran as follows. SOAPnuke was used to process the raw data, throwing out any read that contained adapters or uncalled bases, had a mean Phred below 15, or lacked an exact constant-primer or identifier match. COPE v1.2.5 was used to merge the high-quality paired reads, and each unique nucleotide sequence was defined as a clonotype. MiTCR v1.1 was used to align the clonotypes against IMGT TRBV, TRBD and TRBJ reference segments. The analysis included only V-J combinations with a frequency above 0.0001, which together covered around 99% of the repertoires. The TCS score was defined as the ratio of F50 (clonal expansion) to E x V (chaos), calculated using BLOSUM62-based TCRdist between CDR3 peptides within each V-J. Welch's t-statistics and random forest reduced roughly 500 V-J features to 10 to 15, which were used in a naive Bayes classifier (R e1071). The public reads were reanalyzed by TCRdb: fastp trimming at Q25, MiXCR alignment, in-frame beta chains only. Rows merge per CDR3 protein into single entries with the most common DNA and genes. In this record, the V and J calls reflect TCRdb's handling and not the investigators' own analysis. For this sample there are about 520,000 distinct CDR3 sequences; 24% appear just once. The top ten hold about 11% of the sample.

This sequence was found in a woman aged 25 to 39 with Graves' ophthalmopathy. Specimen: blood. The V and J segments used are TRBV6-1 and TRBJ1-5; the D gene cannot be named for sure. DNA sequence: TGTGCCAGCAAAGGGAGTCGAGACCATAGCAATCAGCCCCAGCATTTT. This is translated as CASKGSRDHSNQPQHF.